This entry is about one T cell receptor beta chain. The sample belongs to a study of T cells expressing NK-cell markers. The CDR3 is 12 amino acids. Germline V gives CDR1 MNHEY, CDR2 SVGAGI. After re-calling the 5' RACE reads, TCRdb lists one entry per CDR3 protein, DNA absent. The sample table includes about 140,000 distinct CDR3 sequences. The sequence was obtained from a man aged 18 to 30 in good health. The sequencing sample was made of blood T cells: a sorted CD56 or NKG2C T cell subset, CD4+ or CD8+ T cells, or bulk PBMC T cells (not recorded which). The gene calls are TRBV6-5 and TRBJ1-4; TCRdb lists TRBD1, though no DNA is available to test this call. The CDR3 here is CASSQGDEKLFF.